The T cell receptor (beta chain) under discussion was sequenced for a study of post-analysis software for immune sequencing data. At the level of the study: The disease courses covered relapsing-remitting, secondary progressive and progressive-relapsing multiple sclerosis.

Study outcomes and limitations: TRBV5-6, TRBV5-1 and TRBV20-1 were among roughly five TRBV segments more frequent in patients than controls. Clustering by F measure revealed strong co-clustering among samples prepared together in one batch. Controls' normalized Chao1 diversity significantly exceeded that of multiple sclerosis patients.

Unique molecular identifiers featured in each of the TCR beta cDNA libraries. There were about 0.85 to 10 million T cells, and 450,000 to 550,000 cDNA molecules came from them. TCRdb re-called the PCR reads through MiXCR, storing one row per CDR3 protein. The table records more than 450,000 distinct CDR3 sequences, around 34% of them present only once. For this clonotype: The target antigen is unknown.

The germline V and J ends were trimmed by 0 bases and 5 bases, with 11 bases remaining between them. This CDR3 contains 14 residues. CDR1 and CDR2 (germline): LGHDT, YNNKEL (reference sequence). J is TRBJ2-7 and V is TRBV3-1; D perhaps matches TRBD1 (5 bases). Sequencing was carried out using blood. The clonotype was recovered from a girl aged 2-17 years with multiple sclerosis. CDR3 coding DNA: TGTGCCAGCAGCCAAGATGGCCCCAGGGACGAGCAGTACTTC. It specifies CASSQDGPRDEQYF.